The 3 T cell receptor beta chains presented below share a single source sample, sequenced in a study of T cells in women clearing cervical HPV infection. Clones were sequenced by immunoSEQ multiplex PCR, and TCRdb holds only the in-frame ones, with some missing. The clone table shows roughly 20,000 clones, with the ten largest holding around 14%. The sequenced sample was blood buffy coat. The receptors derive from a woman aged 18 to 75 with a cervical HPV16 infection that either progressed to CIN3+ or cleared (not recorded which).

The CDR3 reads CSARDMQRGGDTEAFF. CDR3 DNA (partial): TGCAGTGCTAGAGATATGCAAAGGGGTGGTGACACTGAA. The rearrangement joins TRBV20-1 to TRBJ1-1, with TRBD1 as a possible D gene (5 bases). The sequence runs out 3 residues before the end of the CDR3; the remainder is reconstructed from the germline J gene. Germline-derived CDR1 and CDR2 are DFQATT and SNEGSKA (reference sequence). V lost 0 bases, J lost 3 bases, and 17 bases lay in between. The CDR3 runs 16 residues.

A note on this clone: The read halts 3 residues ahead of the CDR3 end, with the missing end drawn from the germline J gene. This chain links TRBV7-2 with TRBJ1-3, with D tentatively TRBD1 (6 bases). The CDR3 has 14 amino acids. Germline lookup yields CDR1 SGHTA and CDR2 FQGNSA. The V gene lost 4 bases and the J gene lost 0 bases, with 7 bases spanning the gap. This chain's CDR3 is CASSSTGSGNTIYF. CDR3 DNA (partial): TGTGCCAGCAGCTCGACAGGCTCTGGAAACACC.

As regards this clone: The read halts 3 residues ahead of the CDR3 end, with the missing end drawn from the germline J gene. The gene calls are TRBV20-1 and TRBJ1-2; possible D gene TRBD1, 6 bases. This CDR3 contains 12 residues. V lost 4 bases, J lost 3 bases, and 9 bases lay in between. Germline CDR1 and CDR2: DFQATT and SNEGSKA (reference sequence). CDR3 bases read: TGCAGTGCTACTTCAGGGGACTATGGC. Protein sequence: CSATSGDYG. The whole CDR3 protein reads CSATSGDYGYTF.